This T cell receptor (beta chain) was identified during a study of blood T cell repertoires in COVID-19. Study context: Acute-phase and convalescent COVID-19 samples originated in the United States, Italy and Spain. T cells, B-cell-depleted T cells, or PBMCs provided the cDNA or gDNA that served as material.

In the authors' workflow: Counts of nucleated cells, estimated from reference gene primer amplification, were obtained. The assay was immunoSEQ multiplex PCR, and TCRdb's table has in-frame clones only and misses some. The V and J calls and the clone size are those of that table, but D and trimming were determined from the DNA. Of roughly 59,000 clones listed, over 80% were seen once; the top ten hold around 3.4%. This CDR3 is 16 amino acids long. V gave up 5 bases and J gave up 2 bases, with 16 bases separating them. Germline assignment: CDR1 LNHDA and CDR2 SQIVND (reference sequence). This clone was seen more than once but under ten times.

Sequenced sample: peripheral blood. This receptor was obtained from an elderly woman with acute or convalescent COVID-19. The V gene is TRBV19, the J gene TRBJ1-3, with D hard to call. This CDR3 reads CASSAGSLSAGNTIYF. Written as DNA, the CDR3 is TGTGCCAGTAGTGCGGGGTCCCTAAGTGCTGGAAACACCATATATTTT.